The TCR beta chain under discussion was sequenced for a study of T-cell memory formation after mild COVID-19. Study-wide background: TCR clusters were mostly donor specific.

This clonotype was seen more than once but under ten times. CDR3 size: 15 residues. The V gene's germline CDR1 is PRHDT and CDR2 FYEKMQ (reference sequence). Trimming took 4 bases from V and 4 from J; bases not matched to a gene: 4. TCRdb analysed the 5' RACE reads with MiXCR anew, one entry per CDR3 protein. The sample has 250,000 to 400,000 distinct CDR3 sequences; roughly an eighth are singletons. Material for sequencing was PBMCs or a T cell subset sorted from them (not recorded which). This clonotype was sampled from a man aged 18 to 29 who had mild COVID-19 (a few samples of this study predate the infection). Cell type and time point are not known. The chain couples TRBV13 to TRBJ2-5; 12 bases fit TRBD2. The CDR3 is CASSSTSGGLETQYF. The CDR3 DNA follows: TGTGCCAGCAGCTCCACTAGCGGGGGGTTAGAGACCCAGTACTTC.